This entry is about one T cell receptor beta chain. Its antigen is as yet unknown. This record belongs to a study of post-analysis software for immune sequencing data. Study observations and caveats: Controls' normalized Chao1 diversity significantly exceeded that of multiple sclerosis patients. There were four or five TRBV segments more frequent in patients than controls, and TRBV5-6, TRBV5-1 and TRBV20-1 were among them.

The CDR3 is made up of 14 amino acids. Trimming at V came to 5 bases and at J to 3 bases, leaving 5 bases not matched to a gene. CDR1 is SNHLY and CDR2 is FYNNEI in the germline V gene. Unique molecular identifiers tagged the TCR beta cDNA libraries. TCRdb re-called the PCR reads with MiXCR, one entry per CDR3 protein. This repertoire shows roughly 400,000 distinct CDR3 sequences, roughly 40% found once; its top ten account for roughly 8.2%. Input material: blood. The clonotype was recovered from a girl aged 2-10 years with multiple sclerosis. The genes are TRBV2 and TRBJ2-7; 9 bases agree with TRBD1. The DNA for the CDR3 is TGTGCCAGCAGTAAAACAGGGGGCAGCTACGAGCAGTACTTC. It is translated as CASSKTGGSYEQYF.